This T cell receptor beta chain stems from a study of cytomegalovirus exposure and HLA in healthy donors. The method was immunoSEQ multiplex PCR; TCRdb's version includes in-frame clones alone and lacks a portion of them. The sample lists about 240,000 clones; approximately 83% were seen once. The donors were part of the validation cohort of 120 subjects. That cohort was separate from the first cohort, which comprised about 730 subjects. Germline V gene sequence: CDR1 SGDLS, CDR2 YYNGEE. The junction had 2 bases not matched to a gene; V was cut back by 1 base and J by 3 bases. The CDR3 totals 15 residues.

V usage is TRBV9 and J usage is TRBJ2-3, with 10 nucleotides matching TRBD2. The sequenced sample was PBMCs. The sequence came from a woman under 40 in good health and CMV-seropositive. CDR3 DNA: TGTGCCAGCAGCGTATCTAGCGGGAGAACAGATACGCAGTATTTT. This encodes CASSVSSGRTDTQYF.